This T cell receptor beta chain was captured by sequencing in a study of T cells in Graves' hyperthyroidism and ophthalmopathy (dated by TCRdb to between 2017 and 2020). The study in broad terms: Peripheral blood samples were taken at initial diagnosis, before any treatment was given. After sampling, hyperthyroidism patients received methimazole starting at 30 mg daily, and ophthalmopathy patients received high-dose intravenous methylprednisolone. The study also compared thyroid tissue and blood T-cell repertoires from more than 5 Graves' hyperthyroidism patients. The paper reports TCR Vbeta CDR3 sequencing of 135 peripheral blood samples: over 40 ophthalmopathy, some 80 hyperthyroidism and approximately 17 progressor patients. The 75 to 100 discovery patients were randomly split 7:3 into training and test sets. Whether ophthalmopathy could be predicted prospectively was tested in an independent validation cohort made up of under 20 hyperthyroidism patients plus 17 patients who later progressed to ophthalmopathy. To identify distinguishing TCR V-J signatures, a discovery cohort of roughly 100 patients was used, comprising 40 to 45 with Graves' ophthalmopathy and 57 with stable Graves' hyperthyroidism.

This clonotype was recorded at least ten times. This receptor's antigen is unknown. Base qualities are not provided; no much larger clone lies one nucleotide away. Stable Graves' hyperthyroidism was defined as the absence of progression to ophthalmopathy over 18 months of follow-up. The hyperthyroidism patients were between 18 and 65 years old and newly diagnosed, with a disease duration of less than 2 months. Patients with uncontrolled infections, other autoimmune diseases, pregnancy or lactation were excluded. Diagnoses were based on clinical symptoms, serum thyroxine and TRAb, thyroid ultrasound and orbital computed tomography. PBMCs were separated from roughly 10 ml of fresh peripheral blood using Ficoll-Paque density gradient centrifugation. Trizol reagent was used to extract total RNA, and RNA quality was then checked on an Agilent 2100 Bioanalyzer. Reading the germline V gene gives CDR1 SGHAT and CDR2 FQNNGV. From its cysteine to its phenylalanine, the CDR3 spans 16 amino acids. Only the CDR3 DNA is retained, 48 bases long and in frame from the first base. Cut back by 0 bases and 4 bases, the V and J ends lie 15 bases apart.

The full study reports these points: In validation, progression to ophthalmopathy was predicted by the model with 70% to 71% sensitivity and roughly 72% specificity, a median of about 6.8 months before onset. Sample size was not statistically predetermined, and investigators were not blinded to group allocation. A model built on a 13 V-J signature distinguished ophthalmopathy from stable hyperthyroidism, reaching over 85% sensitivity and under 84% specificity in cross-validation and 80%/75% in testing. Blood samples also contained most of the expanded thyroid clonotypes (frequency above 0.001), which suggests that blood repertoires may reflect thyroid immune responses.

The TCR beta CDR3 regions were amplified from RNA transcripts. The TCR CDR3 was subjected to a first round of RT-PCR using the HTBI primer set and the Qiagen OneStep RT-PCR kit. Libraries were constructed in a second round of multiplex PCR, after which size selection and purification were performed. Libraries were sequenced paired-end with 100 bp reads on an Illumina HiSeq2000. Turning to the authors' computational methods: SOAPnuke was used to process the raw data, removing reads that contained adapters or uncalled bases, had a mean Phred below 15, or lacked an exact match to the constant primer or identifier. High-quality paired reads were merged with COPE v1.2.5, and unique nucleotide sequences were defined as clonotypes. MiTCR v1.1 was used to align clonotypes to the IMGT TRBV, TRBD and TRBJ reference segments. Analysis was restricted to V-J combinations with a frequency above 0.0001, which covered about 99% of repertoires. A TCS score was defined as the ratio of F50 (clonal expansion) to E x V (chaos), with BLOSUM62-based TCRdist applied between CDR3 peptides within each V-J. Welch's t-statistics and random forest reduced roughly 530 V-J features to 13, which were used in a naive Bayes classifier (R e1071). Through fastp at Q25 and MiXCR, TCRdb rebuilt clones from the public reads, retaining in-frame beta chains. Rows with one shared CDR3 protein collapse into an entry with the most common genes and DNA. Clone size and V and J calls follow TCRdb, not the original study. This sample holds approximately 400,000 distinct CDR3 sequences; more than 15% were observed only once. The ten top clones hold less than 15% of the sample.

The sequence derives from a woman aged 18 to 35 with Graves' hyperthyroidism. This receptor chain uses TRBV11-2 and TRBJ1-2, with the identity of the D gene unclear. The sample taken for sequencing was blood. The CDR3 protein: CASSLDLMPLVYGYTF. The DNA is TGTGCCAGCAGCTTAGATCTGATGCCACTCGTCTATGGCTACACCTTC.